One and the same sample provided the 32 T cell receptor beta chains below, sequenced in a study of T cell responses to AZD1222 COVID-19 vaccine. TCRdb keeps only in-frame clones here, not all; method: immunoSEQ multiplex PCR. This sample has around 160,000 clones, with 91% found just once. This specimen consisted of peripheral blood, obtained on day 0 of AZD1222 vaccination. The receptors stem from an adult in good health.

This rearrangement joins TRBV24-1 to TRBJ2-5; the D gene is possibly TRBD1 (6 bases). The length of the CDR3 is 16 residues. V lost 0 bases and J 2 bases, leaving 12 bases between the germline ends. Per germline, CDR1 KGHDR and CDR2 SFDVKD. Here the CDR3 reads CATSDLAQGHQETQYF. The CDR3 DNA reads as TGTGCCACCAGTGATTTGGCGCAGGGACATCAAGAGACCCAGTACTTC.

The CDR3 protein is CASTRGLASYNEQFF. In DNA, the CDR3 is TGTGCCAGCACGCGGGGGCTAGCGAGCTACAATGAGCAGTTCTTC. The gene calls are TRBV28 and TRBJ2-1, with a tentative D call TRBD2 (7 bases). Germline V CDR1 and CDR2: MDHEN, SYDVKM. The CDR3 loop spans 15 amino acids. The V end was cut by 7 bases, the J end by 3 bases, with 16 bases between.

The sample holds one count of this clone. The V call is TRBV5-1, the J call TRBJ1-3; 7 bases agree with TRBD1. The CDR3 totals 15 residues. J was trimmed by 3 bases and V by 0 bases; bases with no gene match: 3. Germline CDR1 and CDR2: SGHRS and YFSETQ. The CDR3: CASSLDRGNGNTIYF. The CDR3 DNA reads TGCGCCAGCAGCTTGGACAGGGGCAATGGAAACACCATATATTTT. Full variable domain (remainder filled in from reference TRBV5-1 and TRBJ1-3): KAGVTQTPRYLIKTRGQQVTLSCSPISGHRSVSWYQQTPGQGLQFLFEYFSETQRNKGNFPGRFSGRQFSNSRSEMNVSTLELGDSALYLCASSLDRGNGNTIYFGEGSWLTVV.

This chain uses TRBV9 with TRBJ1-5; D is uncertain. CDR1 SGDLS and CDR2 YYNGEE come from the germline V gene. This CDR3 spans 16 amino acids. Trimming took off 4 bases at V and 0 bases at J, with 14 bases between the two ends. The chain's CDR3 is CASSSGQSGSNQPQHF. In DNA form, the CDR3 reads TGTGCCAGCAGCTCCGGTCAAAGTGGTAGCAATCAGCCCCAGCATTTT.

The chain combines TRBV28 with TRBJ2-3, with 14 bases fitting TRBD2. There are 17 residues in the CDR3. The germline V gene has CDR1 MDHEN and CDR2 SYDVKM. The junction had 13 bases not matched to a gene; V was cut back by 10 bases and J by 4 bases. The CDR3 DNA reads TGTGCCACTGTTCGTCCGGGACTAGCGGGAGACGCAGATACGCAGTATTTT. Its translation is CATVRPGLAGDADTQYF.

V usage is TRBV19 and J usage is TRBJ2-4, with D unresolved. The V and J ends lost 10 bases and 1 base respectively, with 20 bases between them. CDR1 and CDR2 from the germline V gene are LNHDA and SQIVND (reference sequence). The CDR3 is 16 amino acids. The CDR3 bases are TGTGCCACCTCCACACCGGGTGCTACGGCCAAAAACATTCAGTACTTC. Amino acid sequence: CATSTPGATAKNIQYF.

The chain couples TRBV7-9 to TRBJ1-2; 10 bases line up with TRBD1. This CDR3 is 15 amino acids long. In germline, CDR1 is SEHNR, CDR2 FQNEAQ (reference sequence). The trim removed 5 bases at V and 7 bases at J, leaving 10 bases unmatched. The DNA for the CDR3 is TGTGCCAGCAGCGGAAATATTGGGACAGGGGTTGGCTACACCTTC. It yields the protein CASSGNIGTGVGYTF.

The rearrangement links TRBV18 to TRBJ2-7, with D tentatively TRBD1 (5 bases). V dropped 0 bases and J dropped 9 bases, with 18 bases sitting between them. The CDR3 is 15 amino acids. Per germline, CDR1 KGHSH and CDR2 LQKENI. The CDR3 nucleotides read TGTGCCAGCTCACCACCGGGCAGGGCAAGGGCACGGCAGTACTTC. This translates into CASSPPGRARARQYF.

This chain joins TRBV6-4 and TRBJ1-1, with a possible D match to TRBD1 (5 bases). V was trimmed by 6 bases and J by 5 bases, leaving 22 bases between them. CDR3 length: 16 amino acids. Germline CDR1 and CDR2: MRHNA and SNTAGT. CDR3 amino acids: CASRIPNHQGGTEAFF. The DNA of the CDR3 is TGTGCCAGCAGAATCCCGAACCACCAGGGAGGAACTGAAGCTTTCTTT.

V gene TRBV7-9 combines with J gene TRBJ2-6; 8 bases match TRBD1. The germline gives CDR1 SEHNR, CDR2 FQNEAQ (reference sequence). J gave up 1 base and V 5 bases, and 7 bases lay outside the gene matches. The CDR3 totals 17 residues. CDR3 DNA: TGTGCCAGCAGCGACGGGACAGGAACTTCTGGGGCCAACGTCCTGACTTTC. This translates into CASSDGTGTSGANVLTF.

The V gene is TRBV5-1, the J gene TRBJ2-1, with 9 bases lining up with TRBD2. CDR1 is SGHRS and CDR2 is YFSETQ in the germline V gene. Unmatched junction bases numbered 11, after V lost 0 bases and J lost 7 bases. This CDR3 is built from 17 residues. In DNA, the CDR3 is TGCGCCAGCAGCTTGGTTCTCCTAGCGGGAAGTGGGAATGAGCAGTTCTTC. This translates into CASSLVLLAGSGNEQFF.

The chain recombines TRBV5-6 with TRBJ1-2, with D uncertain. With 1 base removed from V and 2 bases from J, the gap between germline ends came to 9 bases. The germline CDR1 and CDR2 sequences are SGHDT and YYEEEE. The CDR3 has 14 amino acids. The CDR3 DNA reads as TGTGCCAGCAGCTTGTACTGGGCCAACTATGGCTACACCTTC. It yields the protein CASSLYWANYGYTF.

J is TRBJ1-3 and V is TRBV19; 9 bases match TRBD1. From germline, CDR1 is LNHDA and CDR2 SQIVND (reference sequence). The V and J ends lost 3 bases and 2 bases, in that order; junction bases with no gene match: 8. The CDR3 extends over 17 amino acids. The CDR3 spells CASSMAGTGRTGNTIYF. The CDR3 DNA follows: TGTGCCAGTAGTATGGCTGGGACAGGGAGAACTGGAAACACCATATATTTT.

In its sample, this clone was seen once. This sequence joins TRBV4-1 and TRBJ2-1; the D gene is possibly TRBD1 (6 bases). The CDR3 is 16 residues long. V lost 0 bases and J lost 2, with 11 bases in between. CDR1 and CDR2 (germline): MGHRA, YSYEKL. The CDR3 is CASSQEGGPPYNEQFF. CDR3 sequence (DNA): TGCGCCAGCAGCCAAGAAGGGGGTCCCCCCTACAATGAGCAGTTCTTC.

The V call is TRBV6-4, the J call TRBJ1-2; maybe TRBD1 (6 bases). V was clipped by 3 bases and J by 3 bases, with 14 bases between them. The CDR3 spans 15 residues. Germline-derived CDR1 and CDR2 are MRHNA and SNTAGT. This chain's CDR3 is CASSEGWGADYGYTF. DNA for the CDR3: TGTGCCAGCAGTGAAGGCTGGGGGGCTGACTATGGCTACACCTTC.

The chain joins TRBV19 to TRBJ1-5; TRBD1 aligns across 9 bases. Trimming at V came to 8 bases and at J to 0 bases, leaving 5 bases not matched to a gene. CDR1 and CDR2 from the germline V gene are LNHDA and SQIVND (reference sequence). The CDR3 consists of 15 residues. The CDR3 region is CASGQGRVSNQPQHF. The CDR3 region has the DNA TGTGCCAGTGGACAGGGGCGGGTTAGCAATCAGCCCCAGCATTTT.

This clone was seen a few times. The CDR3 is CASSLKQGETRYNEQFF. DNA of the CDR3: TGTGCCAGCAGTTTAAAACAGGGGGAAACACGATACAATGAGCAGTTCTTC. The rearrangement joins TRBV28 to TRBJ2-1, with TRBD1 matching 8 bases. V lost 2 bases and J lost 4; bases outside the gene matches: 10. This CDR3 comprises 17 residues. CDR1 is MDHEN, CDR2 SYDVKM, per germline.

This clone was seen just once. The chain has TRBV3-1 (or the pseudogene TRBV3-2) and TRBJ2-7, with 10 bases that match TRBD2. CDR1 and CDR2 from the germline V gene are LGHDT and YNNKEL (reference sequence). V shed 0 bases and J 2 bases; nucleotides not matched to a gene: 16. The CDR3 spans 20 residues. CDR3 amino acids: CASSQDLTSGTKLRPYEQYF. In DNA, the CDR3 is TGTGCCAGCAGCCAAGATCTTACTAGCGGGACCAAATTAAGACCCTACGAGCAGTACTTC.

This clone appeared a single time. The chain recombines TRBV11-3 with TRBJ1-2, with D possibly matching TRBD1 (5 bases). The CDR3 is 14 amino acids. Per germline, CDR1 SGHNT and CDR2 YENEEA. Trimming removed 5 bases from V and 4 bases from J, with 14 bases in between. This chain's CDR3 is CASSNSHRSYGYTF. DNA for the CDR3: TGTGCCAGCAGCAATTCCCACAGGAGCTATGGCTACACCTTC.

The rearrangement joins TRBV5-1 to TRBJ1-2; D call uncertain. CDR1 is SGHRS, CDR2 YFSETQ, per germline. The CDR3 totals 13 residues. The V end was cut by 4 bases, the J end by 4 bases, with 11 bases between. CDR3: CASSPGEVYGYTF. In DNA, the CDR3 is TGCGCCAGCAGCCCAGGAGAGGTCTATGGCTACACCTTC.

This rearrangement joins TRBV13 to TRBJ1-1, with a possible D match to TRBD1 (6 bases). The ends were cut back, 2 bases at V and 1 base at J, with 11 bases in the middle. This CDR3 has 15 residues. Germline V lookup: CDR1 PRHDT, CDR2 FYEKMQ (reference sequence). CDR3 loop: CASSLKPGANTEAFF. The CDR3 DNA sequence: TGTGCCAGCAGCTTAAAACCGGGGGCGAACACTGAAGCTTTCTTT. The full variable domain, in which reference TRBV13 and TRBJ1-1 provide the parts outside the CDR3, is AAGVIQSPRHLIKEKRETATLKCYPIPRHDTVYWYQQGPGQDPQFLISFYEKMQSDKGSIPDRFSAQQFSDYHSELNMSSLELGDSALYFCASSLKPGANTEAFFGQGTRLTVV.

The chain combines TRBV5-1 with TRBJ2-5; D may correspond to TRBD1 or TRBD2 (5 bases each). The CDR3 loop spans 15 amino acids. V dropped 4 bases and J dropped 2 bases, with 15 bases sitting between them. Per the germline V gene, CDR1 is SGHRS and CDR2 is YFSETQ. CDR3: CASSSRDGPQETQYF. The CDR3 coding sequence is TGCGCCAGCAGCAGCCGGGACGGACCACAAGAGACCCAGTACTTC.

The genes are TRBV3-1 (or the pseudogene TRBV3-2) and TRBJ1-2; D is perhaps TRBD1 (6 bases). CDR3 size: 14 residues. In germline, CDR1 is LGHDT, CDR2 YNNKEL (reference sequence). V was shortened by 3 bases and J by 6 bases, with 14 bases between the two germline ends. This CDR3 is CASSHGQTWDGYTF. CDR3 nucleotides: TGTGCCAGCAGCCATGGACAGACTTGGGATGGCTACACCTTC.

The rearrangement joins TRBV11-3 to TRBJ2-1; 11 nucleotides line up with TRBD2. V was clipped by 2 bases and J by 2 bases; unmatched bases: 8. There are 18 residues in the CDR3. The germline gives CDR1 SGHNT, CDR2 YENEEA. The CDR3 reads CASSLPRLAGQPYNEQFF. CDR3 in DNA: TGTGCCAGCAGCTTACCCCGACTAGCGGGACAACCCTACAATGAGCAGTTCTTC.

The gene calls are TRBV6-1 and TRBJ2-1; D remains unclear. V lost 1 base and J lost 5, with 9 bases in between. The CDR3 covers 14 residues. The V gene's germline CDR1 is MNHNS and CDR2 SASEGT. The CDR3 nucleotides are TGTGCCAGCAGTGAAGAGTGGACGGACAATGAGCAGTTCTTC. It translates to CASSEEWTDNEQFF.

V gene TRBV2 combines with J gene TRBJ1-4; D perhaps matches TRBD1 (5 bases). The germline gives CDR1 SNHLY, CDR2 FYNNEI. This CDR3 comprises 18 residues. The V end was cut by 1 base, the J end by 2 bases, with 17 bases between. The CDR3 sequence is CASSEGSVEGLTNEKLFF. CDR3 in DNA: TGTGCCAGCAGTGAAGGATCGGTGGAGGGACTCACTAATGAAAAACTGTTTTTT.

The chain links TRBV20-1 to TRBJ1-1; D remains ambiguous. CDR1 is DFQATT and CDR2 is SNEGSKA in the germline V gene (reference sequence). The V gene lost 7 bases and the J gene lost 0 bases, with 6 bases spanning the gap. The CDR3 totals 11 residues. This chain's CDR3 is CSVLLNTEAFF. CDR3 sequence (DNA): TGCAGTGTATTGCTGAACACTGAAGCTTTCTTT.

This rearrangement joins TRBV20-1 to TRBJ1-1; D unclear. CDR1 DFQATT and CDR2 SNEGSKA come from the germline V gene (reference sequence). Trimming took off 6 bases at V and 0 bases at J, with 5 bases between the two ends. The CDR3 consists of 11 residues. The CDR3 region has the DNA TGCAGTGCCCCCGTGAACACTGAAGCTTTCTTT. Amino acid sequence: CSAPVNTEAFF.

This clone was detected a few times. This rearrangement joins TRBV28 to TRBJ2-1; D possibly matches TRBD1 or TRBD2 (5 bases each). Trimming took 6 bases from V and 5 from J, leaving 20 bases between them. The CDR3 is made up of 16 amino acids. CDR1 and CDR2 (germline): MDHEN, SYDVKM. In DNA form, the CDR3 reads TGTGCCAGCAGCAAGATTTCCGGGACCAATAACAATGAGCAGTTCTTC. It is translated as CASSKISGTNNNEQFF.

The chain recombines TRBV6-2 or TRBV6-3 with TRBJ1-5; D possibly corresponds to TRBD1 (6 bases). Trimming left V 6 bases short and J 11 bases short, with 23 bases between. The CDR3 consists of 15 residues. Germline V lookup: CDR1 MNHEY, CDR2 SVGEGT. CDR3 amino acids: CASSPVRGWESAQHF. Written as DNA, the CDR3 is TGTGCCAGCAGCCCGGTGAGGGGGTGGGAGTCAGCCCAGCATTTT.

This sequence joins TRBV28 and TRBJ1-4; a possible D gene is TRBD1 (5 bases). Trimming shortened V by 5 bases and J by 0 bases, and 13 bases separated the two germline ends. The germline CDR1 and CDR2 sequences are MDHEN and SYDVKM. This CDR3 is built from 16 residues. This CDR3 reads CASSEGGHSTNEKLFF. The CDR3, as DNA: TGTGCCAGCAGTGAAGGAGGACATTCAACTAATGAAAAACTGTTTTTT.

V gene TRBV2 combines with J gene TRBJ2-7, with 10 bases aligning to TRBD2. Germline CDR1 reads SNHLY; CDR2 reads FYNNEI. Losses at the gene ends were 6 bases for V and 5 bases for J; bases not matched to a gene: 7. The CDR3 has 14 residues. Here the CDR3 reads CASRGAGGLDEQYF. The CDR3 DNA is TGTGCCAGCAGGGGAGCGGGGGGGCTCGACGAGCAGTACTTC.